This T cell receptor (beta chain) was recovered during a study of CD8 T cells in Susac syndrome. Points from the study as a whole: The relatively small number of individuals in the TCR sequencing and HLA analysis was acknowledged by the study.

Details on this clonotype: As yet, its antigen is unknown.

V dropped 2 bases and J dropped 2 bases, with 13 bases sitting between them. Per germline, CDR1 MGHRA and CDR2 YSYEKL. The CDR3 totals 15 residues. A quantity of about 0.5 to 1 ug RNA underwent reverse transcription using random hexamers. Amplification of TCR beta CDR3 across 54 Vbeta and 13 Jbeta was performed with immunoSEQ multiplex PCR. One entry per CDR3 protein results from TCRdb running MiXCR on the immunoSEQ multiplex PCR reads. Of 73,000 or so distinct CDR3 sequences in the sample, just under 95% were seen once. Stable or active relapsing-remitting multiple sclerosis, untreated and meeting revised McDonald criteria, defined the controls.

The sample was CD8+ T cells from PBMCs. The chain has TRBV4-1 and TRBJ2-7, with D perhaps TRBD1 (6 bases). This sequence was found in a human donor with multiple sclerosis. CDR3 residues: CASSQRDTGPYEQYF. DNA of the CDR3: TGCGCCAGCAGCCAACGGGACACGGGCCCCTACGAGCAGTACTTC.